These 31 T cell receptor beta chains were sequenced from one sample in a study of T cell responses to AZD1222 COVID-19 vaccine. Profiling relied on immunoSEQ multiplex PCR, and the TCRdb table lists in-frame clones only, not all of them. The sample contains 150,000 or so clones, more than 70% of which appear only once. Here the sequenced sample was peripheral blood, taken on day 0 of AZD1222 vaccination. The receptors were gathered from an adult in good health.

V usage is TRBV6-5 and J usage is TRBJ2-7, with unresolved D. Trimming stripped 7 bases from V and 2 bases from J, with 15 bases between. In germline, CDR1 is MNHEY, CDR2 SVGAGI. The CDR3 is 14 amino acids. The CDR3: CASNGPGPPYEQYF. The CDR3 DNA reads TGTGCCAGCAACGGACCGGGTCCCCCCTACGAGCAGTACTTC.

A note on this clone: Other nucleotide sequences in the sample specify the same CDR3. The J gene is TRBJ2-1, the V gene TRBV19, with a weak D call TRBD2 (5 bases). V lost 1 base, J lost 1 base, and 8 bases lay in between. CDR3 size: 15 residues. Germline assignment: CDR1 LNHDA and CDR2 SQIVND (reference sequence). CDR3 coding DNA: TGTGCCAGTAGTATAGTTGCGGGTTCCTACAATGAGCAGTTCTTC. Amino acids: CASSIVAGSYNEQFF.

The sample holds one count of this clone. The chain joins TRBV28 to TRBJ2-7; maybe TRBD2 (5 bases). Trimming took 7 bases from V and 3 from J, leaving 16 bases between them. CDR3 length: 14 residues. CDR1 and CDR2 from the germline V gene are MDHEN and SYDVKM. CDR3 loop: CASTSGSPHYEQYF. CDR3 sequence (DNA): TGTGCCAGCACCTCTGGGAGTCCTCACTACGAGCAGTACTTC.

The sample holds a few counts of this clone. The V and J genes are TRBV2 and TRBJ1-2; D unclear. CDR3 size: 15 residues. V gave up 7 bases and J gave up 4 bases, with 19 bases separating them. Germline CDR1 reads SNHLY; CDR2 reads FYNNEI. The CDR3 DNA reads TGTGCCAGCACCGAGGCCAGGCCAAGGAGCTATGGCTACACCTTC. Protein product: CASTEARPRSYGYTF.

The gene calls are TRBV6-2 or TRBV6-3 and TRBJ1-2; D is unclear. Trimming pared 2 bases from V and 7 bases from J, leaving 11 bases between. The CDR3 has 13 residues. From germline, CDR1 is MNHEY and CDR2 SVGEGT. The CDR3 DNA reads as TGTGCCAGCAGTTACCCTGACCACGCTGGCTACACCTTC. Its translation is CASSYPDHAGYTF.

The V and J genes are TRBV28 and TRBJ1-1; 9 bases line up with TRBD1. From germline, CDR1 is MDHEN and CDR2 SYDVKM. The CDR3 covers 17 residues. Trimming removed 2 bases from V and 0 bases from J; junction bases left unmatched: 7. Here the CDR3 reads CASSLLTGGIMNTEAFF. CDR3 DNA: TGTGCCAGCAGTTTACTGACAGGGGGGATCATGAACACTGAAGCTTTCTTT.

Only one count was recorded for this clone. The CDR3 sequence is CATSPPEGVGEKLFF. CDR3 nucleotide sequence: TGTGCCACCAGTCCCCCGGAGGGGGTGGGGGAAAAACTGTTTTTT. J is TRBJ1-4 and V is TRBV15; tentatively, D is TRBD1 (6 bases). Germline V gene lookup returns CDR1 LNHNV and CDR2 YYDKDF (reference sequence). This CDR3 region has 15 residues. Trimming pared 6 bases from V and 8 bases from J, leaving 19 bases between.

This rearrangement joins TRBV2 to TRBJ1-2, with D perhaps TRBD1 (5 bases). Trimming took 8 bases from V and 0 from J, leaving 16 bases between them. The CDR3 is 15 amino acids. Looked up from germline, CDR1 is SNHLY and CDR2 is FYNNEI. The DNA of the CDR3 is TGTGCCAGCTTTCTCCTGGGGGGATCTAACTATGGCTACACCTTC. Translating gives CASFLLGGSNYGYTF. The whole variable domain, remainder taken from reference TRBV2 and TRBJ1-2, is EPEVTQTPSHQVTQMGQEVILRCVPISNHLYFYWYRQILGQKVEFLVSFYNNEISEKSEIFDDQFSVERPDGSNFTLKIRSTKLEDSAMYFCASFLLGGSNYGYTFGSGTRLTVV.

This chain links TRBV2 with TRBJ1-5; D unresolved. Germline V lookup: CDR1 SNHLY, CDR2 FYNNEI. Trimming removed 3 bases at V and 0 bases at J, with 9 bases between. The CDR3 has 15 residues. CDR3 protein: CASSEIGYSNQPQHF. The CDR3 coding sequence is TGTGCCAGCAGTGAGATCGGATATAGCAATCAGCCCCAGCATTTT. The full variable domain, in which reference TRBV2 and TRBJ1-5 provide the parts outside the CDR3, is EPEVTQTPSHQVTQMGQEVILRCVPISNHLYFYWYRQILGQKVEFLVSFYNNEISEKSEIFDDQFSVERPDGSNFTLKIRSTKLEDSAMYFCASSEIGYSNQPQHFGDGTRLSIL.

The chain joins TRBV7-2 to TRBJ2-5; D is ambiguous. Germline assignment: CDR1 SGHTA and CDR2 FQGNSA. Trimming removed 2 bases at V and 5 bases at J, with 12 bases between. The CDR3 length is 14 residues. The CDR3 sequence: CASSLNPGQETQYF. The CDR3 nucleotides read TGTGCCAGCAGCTTAAACCCCGGGCAGGAGACCCAGTACTTC.

The CDR3 DNA reads as TGTGCCAGCAGTAGGGACAGCGCCCCTTTAGGCTACACCTTC. It codes for CASSRDSAPLGYTF. The chain carries TRBV6-5 and TRBJ1-2, with 7 bases aligning to TRBD1. Trimming took 5 bases from V and 8 from J; bases not matched to a gene: 11. Germline V gene lookup returns CDR1 MNHEY and CDR2 SVGAGI. The CDR3 sequence is 14 residues long.

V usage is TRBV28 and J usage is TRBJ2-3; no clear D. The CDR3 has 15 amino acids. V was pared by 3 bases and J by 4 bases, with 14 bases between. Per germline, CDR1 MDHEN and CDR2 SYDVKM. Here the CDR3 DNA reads TGTGCCAGCAGTTTCAATTCGGGCTCTTCAGATACGCAGTATTTT. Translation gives CASSFNSGSSDTQYF.

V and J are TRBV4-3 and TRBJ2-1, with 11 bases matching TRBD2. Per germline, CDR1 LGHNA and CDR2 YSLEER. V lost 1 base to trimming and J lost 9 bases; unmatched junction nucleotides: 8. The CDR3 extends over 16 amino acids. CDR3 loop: CASSQGLAGGRAEQFF. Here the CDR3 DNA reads TGCGCCAGCAGCCAAGGGCTAGCGGGGGGCCGGGCTGAGCAGTTCTTC.

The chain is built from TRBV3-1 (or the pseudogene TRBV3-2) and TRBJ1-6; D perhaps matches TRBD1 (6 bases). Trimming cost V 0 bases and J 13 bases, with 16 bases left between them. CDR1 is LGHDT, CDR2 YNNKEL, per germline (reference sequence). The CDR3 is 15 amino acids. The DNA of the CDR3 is TGTGCCAGCAGCCAAGAGACAGGCGGACCGTGGCCCCTCCACTTT. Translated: CASSQETGGPWPLHF.

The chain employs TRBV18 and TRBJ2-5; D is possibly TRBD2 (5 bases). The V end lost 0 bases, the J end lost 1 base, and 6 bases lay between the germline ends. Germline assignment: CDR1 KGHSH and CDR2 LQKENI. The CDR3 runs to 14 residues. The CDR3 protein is CASSPPEAQETQYF. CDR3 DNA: TGTGCCAGCTCACCACCGGAGGCCCAAGAGACCCAGTACTTC.

The CDR3 DNA is TGTGCCAGCAGCGCGGACAGGGGCAATCAGCCCCAGCATTTT. Translated: CASSADRGNQPQHF. The chain couples TRBV2 to TRBJ1-5, with 8 bases that match TRBD1. V lost 6 bases and J lost 2; bases outside the gene matches: 3. CDR1 and CDR2 (germline): SNHLY, FYNNEI. This CDR3 spans 14 amino acids.

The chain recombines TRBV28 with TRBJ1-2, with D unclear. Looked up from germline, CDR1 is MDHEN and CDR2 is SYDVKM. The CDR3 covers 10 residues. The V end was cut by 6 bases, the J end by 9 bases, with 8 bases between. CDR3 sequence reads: CASRDLRYTF. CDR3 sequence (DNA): TGTGCCAGCAGAGACCTCCGCTACACCTTC.

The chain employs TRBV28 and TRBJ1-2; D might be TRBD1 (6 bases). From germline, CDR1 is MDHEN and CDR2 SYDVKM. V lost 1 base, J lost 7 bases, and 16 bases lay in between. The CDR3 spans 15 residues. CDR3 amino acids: CASSLYRETNGGYTF. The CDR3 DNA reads TGTGCCAGCAGTTTATACAGGGAGACGAATGGTGGCTACACCTTC.

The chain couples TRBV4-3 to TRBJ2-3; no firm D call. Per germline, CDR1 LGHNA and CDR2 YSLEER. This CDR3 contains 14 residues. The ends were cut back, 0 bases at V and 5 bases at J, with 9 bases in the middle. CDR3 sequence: CASSQDSVGDTQYF. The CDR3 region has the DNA TGCGCCAGCAGCCAAGATTCCGTAGGAGATACGCAGTATTTT.

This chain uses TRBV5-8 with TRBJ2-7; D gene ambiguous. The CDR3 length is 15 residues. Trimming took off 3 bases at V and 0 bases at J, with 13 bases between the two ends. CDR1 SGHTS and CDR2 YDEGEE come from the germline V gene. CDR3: CASSSVNGNSYEQYF. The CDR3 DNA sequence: TGTGCCAGCAGCTCCGTTAATGGGAACTCCTACGAGCAGTACTTC.

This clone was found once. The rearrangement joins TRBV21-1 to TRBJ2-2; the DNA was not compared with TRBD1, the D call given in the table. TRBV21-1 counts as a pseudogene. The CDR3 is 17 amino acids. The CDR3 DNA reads TGTGCCAGCAGCAAAGACTGGGCAGTGACGAACACCGGGGAGCTGTTTTTT. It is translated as CASSKDWAVTNTGELFF.

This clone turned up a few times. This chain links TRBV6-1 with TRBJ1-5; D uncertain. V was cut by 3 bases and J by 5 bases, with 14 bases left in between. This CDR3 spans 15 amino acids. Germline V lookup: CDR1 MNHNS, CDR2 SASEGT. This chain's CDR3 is CASSDQGRVDQPQHF. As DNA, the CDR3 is TGTGCCAGCAGTGACCAAGGCCGGGTGGATCAGCCCCAGCATTTT.

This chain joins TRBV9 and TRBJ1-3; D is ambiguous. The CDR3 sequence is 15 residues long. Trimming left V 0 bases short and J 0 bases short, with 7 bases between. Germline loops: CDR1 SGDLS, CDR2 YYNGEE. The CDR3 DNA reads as TGTGCCAGCAGCGTAGAACCAGACTCTGGAAACACCATATATTTT. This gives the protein CASSVEPDSGNTIYF. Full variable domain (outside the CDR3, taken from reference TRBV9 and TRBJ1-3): DSGVTQTPKHLITATGQRVTLRCSPRSGDLSVYWYQQSLDQGLQFLIQYYNGEERAKGNILERFSAQQFPDLHSELNLSSLELGDSALYFCASSVEPDSGNTIYFGEGSWLTVV.

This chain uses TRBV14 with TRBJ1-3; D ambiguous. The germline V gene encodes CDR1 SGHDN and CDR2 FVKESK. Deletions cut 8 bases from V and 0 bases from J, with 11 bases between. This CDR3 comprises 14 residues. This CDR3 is CASFKSNSGNTIYF. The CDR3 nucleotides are TGTGCCAGCTTTAAGTCTAACTCTGGAAACACCATATATTTT.

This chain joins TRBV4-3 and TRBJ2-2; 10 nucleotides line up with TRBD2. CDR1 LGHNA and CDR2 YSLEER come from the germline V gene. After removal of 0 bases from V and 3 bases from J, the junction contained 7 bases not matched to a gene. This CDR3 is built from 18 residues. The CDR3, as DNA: TGCGCCAGCAGCCAAGATAGGGTAACTAGCGGGGACACCGGGGAGCTGTTTTTT. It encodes CASSQDRVTSGDTGELFF.

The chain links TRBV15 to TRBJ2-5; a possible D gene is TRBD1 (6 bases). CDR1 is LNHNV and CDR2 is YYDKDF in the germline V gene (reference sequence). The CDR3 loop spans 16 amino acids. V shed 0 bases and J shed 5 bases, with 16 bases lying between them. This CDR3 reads CATSRDTGLQGETQYF. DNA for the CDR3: TGTGCCACCAGCAGAGATACAGGACTCCAGGGGGAGACCCAGTACTTC.

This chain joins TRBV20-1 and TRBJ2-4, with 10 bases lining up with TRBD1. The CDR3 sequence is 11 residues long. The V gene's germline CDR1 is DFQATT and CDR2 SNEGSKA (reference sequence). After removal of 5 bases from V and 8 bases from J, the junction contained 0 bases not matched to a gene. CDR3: CSAGTGDIQYF. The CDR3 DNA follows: TGCAGTGCTGGGACAGGGGACATTCAGTACTTC.

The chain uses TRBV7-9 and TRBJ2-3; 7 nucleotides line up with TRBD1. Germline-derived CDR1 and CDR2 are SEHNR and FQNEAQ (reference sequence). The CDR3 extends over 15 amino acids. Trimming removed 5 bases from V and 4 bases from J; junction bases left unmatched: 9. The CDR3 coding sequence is TGTGCCAGCAGCGCGGCCGACAGGGACCCAGATACGCAGTATTTT. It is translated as CASSAADRDPDTQYF.

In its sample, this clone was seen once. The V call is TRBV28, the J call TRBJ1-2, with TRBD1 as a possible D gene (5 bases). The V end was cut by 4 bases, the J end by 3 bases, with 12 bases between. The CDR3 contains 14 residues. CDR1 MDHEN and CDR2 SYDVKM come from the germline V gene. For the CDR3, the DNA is TGTGCCAGCAGTTCTCTCCGGGACCACTATGGCTACACCTTC. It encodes CASSSLRDHYGYTF.

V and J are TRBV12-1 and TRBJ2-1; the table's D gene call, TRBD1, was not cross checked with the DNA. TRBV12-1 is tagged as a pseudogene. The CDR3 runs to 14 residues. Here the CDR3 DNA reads TGTGCCAGCAGCGCACAGGGGCGCCGTGGTGAGCAGTTCTTC. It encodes CASSAQGRRGEQFF.

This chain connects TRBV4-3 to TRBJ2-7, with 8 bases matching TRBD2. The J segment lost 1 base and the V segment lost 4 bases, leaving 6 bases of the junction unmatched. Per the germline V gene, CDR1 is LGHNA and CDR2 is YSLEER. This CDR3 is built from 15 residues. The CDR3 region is CASSRFLAGSYEQYF. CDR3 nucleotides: TGCGCCAGCAGCCGATTCCTAGCGGGTTCCTACGAGCAGTACTTC.